The 19 T cell receptor beta chains below all came from one sample that was sequenced in a study of human T cells and chemical hapten exposure. The sample's time point: patch test 3, about 24 weeks after DPC sensitization. Indicated treatment: therapeutic diphenylcyclopropenone sensitization with weekly scalp DPC. From the RACE reads, TCRdb called clonotypes with MiXCR, one entry per CDR3 protein. The sample yields about 190,000 distinct CDR3 sequences, under 25% seen once. The sequenced sample was whole blood, obtained in connection with sensitization to the hapten diphenylcyclopropenone (DPC). These TCRs come from a woman aged 40-49 years with alopecia areata. Some clones in this sample may be carry-over from other donors' samples.

This chain links TRBV20-1 with TRBJ1-4; D is undetermined. Trimming took 8 bases from V and 0 from J, leaving 7 bases between them. Germline V gene lookup returns CDR1 DFQATT and CDR2 SNEGSKA (reference sequence). The length of the CDR3 is 12 residues. CDR3 sequence reads: CSLTTTNEKLFF. The DNA for the CDR3 is TGCAGTCTCACAACAACTAATGAAAAACTGTTTTTT.

The rearrangement uses TRBV29-1 and TRBJ1-1, with D unresolved. V dropped 4 bases and J dropped 0 bases, with 3 bases sitting between them. The CDR3 runs to 11 residues. Germline lookup yields CDR1 SQVTM and CDR2 ANQGSEA. CDR3 sequence reads: CSVAVNTEAFF. The CDR3 DNA reads as TGCAGCGTTGCTGTGAACACTGAAGCTTTCTTT.

The V gene is TRBV20-1, the J gene TRBJ1-6, with D perhaps TRBD1 (6 bases). The CDR3 runs to 16 residues. V was trimmed by 0 bases and J by 6 bases, leaving 15 bases between them. Germline CDR1 and CDR2: DFQATT and SNEGSKA (reference sequence). CDR3 loop: CSAREGRGDGNSPLHF. The CDR3 coding sequence is TGCAGTGCTAGAGAAGGCAGGGGAGACGGTAATTCACCCCTCCACTTT.

The chain has TRBV7-9 and TRBJ2-5; D is possibly TRBD2 (5 bases). V dropped 1 base and J dropped 4 bases, with 10 bases sitting between them. This CDR3 is 14 amino acids long. Looked up from germline, CDR1 is SEHNR and CDR2 is FQNEAQ (reference sequence). CDR3 coding DNA: TGTGCCAGCAGCTTAGTAGCGCTAGCAGAGACCCAGTACTTC. It translates to CASSLVALAETQYF.

A few counts support this clonotype. The genes are TRBV5-1 and TRBJ2-3, with D perhaps being TRBD1 or TRBD2 (5 bases each). The germline V gene encodes CDR1 SGHRS and CDR2 YFSETQ. Deletions cut 4 bases from V and 1 base from J, with 13 bases between. This CDR3 has 15 residues. In DNA form, the CDR3 reads TGCGCCAGCAGCCCGGATCGGGACCGCACAGATACGCAGTATTTT. Residues: CASSPDRDRTDTQYF.

The chain carries TRBV27 and TRBJ1-1; 9 positions match TRBD1. Trimming removed 3 bases from V and 4 bases from J; junction bases left unmatched: 9. The CDR3 is 16 amino acids. The germline gives CDR1 MNHEY, CDR2 SMNVEV (reference sequence). The CDR3 DNA reads as TGTGCCAGCAGTTTTCCAGGACAGGGGCGGGGCACTGAAGCTTTCTTT. It translates to CASSFPGQGRGTEAFF.

This clonotype was detected a few times. The V gene is TRBV25-1, the J gene TRBJ2-3, with TRBD2 matching over 7 bases. The V gene's germline CDR1 is MGHDK and CDR2 SYGVNS. V shed 1 base, J shed 0 bases, and the junction held 7 bases outside the gene matches. CDR3 size: 17 residues. CDR3 region: CASSEFRSGTSTDTQYF. CDR3 DNA: TGTGCCAGCAGTGAATTCCGGAGCGGGACTAGCACAGATACGCAGTATTTT.

This clonotype was counted a few times. CDR3 bases: TGTGCCAGCGGTTGGGGCGGACTAGCAACAGATACGCAGTATTTT. Translation gives CASGWGGLATDTQYF. This chain connects TRBV2 to TRBJ2-3, with 8 bases aligning to TRBD2. CDR3 length: 15 amino acids. CDR1 SNHLY and CDR2 FYNNEI come from the germline V gene. The trim removed 8 bases at V and 3 bases at J, leaving 10 bases unmatched.

This clonotype has only a few counts. The genes are TRBV5-5 and TRBJ1-1, with D uncertain. V was cut by 2 bases and J by 3 bases, with 5 bases left in between. The CDR3 covers 12 residues. Germline lookup yields CDR1 SGHKS and CDR2 YYEKEE (reference sequence). The DNA for the CDR3 is TGTGCCAGCAGCTTTAGGGACACTGAAGCTTTCTTT. This codes for CASSFRDTEAFF.

The chain uses TRBV9 and TRBJ2-1, with TRBD2 identical over 10 bases. Trimming removed 4 bases from V and 9 bases from J; junction bases left unmatched: 16. CDR3 length: 17 amino acids. CDR1 is SGDLS and CDR2 is YYNGEE in the germline V gene. The CDR3 coding sequence is TGTGCCAGCAGCCCATTCCCCAGCGGGAGGGTCGAAGGTGAGCAGTTCTTC. This codes for CASSPFPSGRVEGEQFF.

This clonotype appeared a few times. The rearrangement uses TRBV10-3 and TRBJ1-2; 7 bases align to TRBD1. After removal of 8 bases from V and 1 base from J, the junction contained 10 bases not matched to a gene. Per the germline V gene, CDR1 is ENHRY and CDR2 is SYGVKD. The CDR3 is 15 amino acids. The CDR3 DNA reads as TGTGCCATCCCGAAGGGAACAGGGGATAACTATGGCTACACCTTC. This sequence encodes CAIPKGTGDNYGYTF.

This chain links TRBV6-4 with TRBJ2-5; 9 positions agree with TRBD1. V dropped 0 bases and J dropped 4; count of bases not matched to a gene: 3. The CDR3 runs to 15 residues. Germline CDR1 is MRHNA and CDR2 is SNTAGT. The CDR3 DNA is TGTGCCAGCAGTGACTCAACAGGGGGCATAGAGACCCAGTACTTC. This sequence encodes CASSDSTGGIETQYF.

V usage is TRBV15 and J usage is TRBJ2-7; 7 positions match TRBD2. Losses at the gene ends were 4 bases for V and 5 bases for J; bases not matched to a gene: 11. Germline values: CDR1 LNHNV, CDR2 YYDKDF (reference sequence). The CDR3 runs 15 residues. The CDR3 protein is CATSKGSGIIDEQYF. CDR3 nucleotides: TGTGCCACCAGCAAGGGGAGCGGGATTATCGACGAGCAGTACTTC.

This clonotype was observed a handful of times. The chain links TRBV7-2 to TRBJ2-7; 7 bases are a match to TRBD1. Germline V lookup: CDR1 SGHTA, CDR2 FQGNSA. This CDR3 spans 15 amino acids. V dropped 5 bases and J dropped 2; count of bases not matched to a gene: 9. CDR3 sequence: CASSPNRDSTYEQYF. The CDR3 region has the DNA TGTGCCAGCAGCCCAAACAGGGACAGCACCTACGAGCAGTACTTC.

This clonotype was observed a few times. The J gene is TRBJ1-2, the V gene TRBV20-1; tentatively, D is TRBD1 (5 bases). V lost 5 bases, J lost 6 bases, and 10 bases lay in between. Per the germline V gene, CDR1 is DFQATT and CDR2 is SNEGSKA (reference sequence). This CDR3 region has 11 residues. The CDR3, as DNA: TGCAGTGCTCTTAAGACAGATGGCTACACCTTC. Amino acids: CSALKTDGYTF.

In this sample, this clonotype turned up once. This sequence joins TRBV7-9 and TRBJ2-3; 13 nucleotides match TRBD2. The junction had 7 bases not matched to a gene; V was cut back by 5 bases and J by 5 bases. The CDR3 runs to 16 residues. Germline-derived CDR1 and CDR2 are SEHNR and FQNEAQ (reference sequence). The CDR3 sequence is CASSAGTSGKRDTQYF. For the CDR3, the DNA is TGTGCCAGCAGCGCCGGGACTAGCGGGAAAAGAGATACGCAGTATTTT.

The chain combines TRBV6-2 or TRBV6-3 with TRBJ2-1; D could derive from TRBD1 or TRBD2 (5 bases each). Looked up from germline, CDR1 is MNHEY and CDR2 is SVGEGT. The CDR3 spans 15 residues. Trimming pared 2 bases from V and 8 bases from J, leaving 16 bases between. In DNA form, the CDR3 reads TGTGCCAGCAGTTACCTCAACGGGGACGCCCATGAGCAGTTCTTC. Protein: CASSYLNGDAHEQFF.

This chain connects TRBV10-3 to TRBJ2-2; the D gene could be TRBD1 or TRBD2 (6 bases each). Trimming took off 6 bases at V and 6 bases at J, with 11 bases between the two ends. This CDR3 is built from 13 residues. Germline-derived CDR1 and CDR2 are ENHRY and SYGVKD. CDR3 protein: CAIRTGAPGELFF. The CDR3, as DNA: TGTGCCATCAGGACGGGGGCCCCCGGGGAGCTGTTTTTT.

This clonotype was seen only a few times. The J gene is TRBJ1-5, the V gene TRBV6-2 or TRBV6-3, with 7 bases matching TRBD1. This CDR3 comprises 14 residues. Germline CDR1 and CDR2: MNHEY and SVGEGT. With 6 bases clipped from V and 3 bases from J, the junction kept 5 bases outside the gene matches. The CDR3: CASSPGQYNQPQHF. CDR3 DNA sequence: TGTGCCAGCAGCCCGGGACAGTACAATCAGCCCCAGCATTTT.